These 23 T cell receptor beta chains came from one sample sequenced in a study of cytomegalovirus exposure and HLA in healthy donors (TCRdb year 2017). Libraries were constructed by the immunoSEQ multiplex PCR assay. Held by TCRdb, this immuneACCESS table contains in-frame sequences only and omits some clones. Under half of the omission traces to an unresolved V gene where checked; the cause of the rest is unknown. The sample contains about 150,000 clones, 70% to 90% of them found a single time. The top ten hold roughly 2.1% of the sample. The sequencing input was PBMCs. These receptors were obtained from a human donor in good health.

This chain joins TRBV5-1 and TRBJ2-1; D is possibly TRBD2 (5 bases). The V end was cut by 2 bases, the J end by 4 bases, with 7 bases between. CDR3 size: 13 residues. Per the germline V gene, CDR1 is SGHRS and CDR2 is YFSETQ. The CDR3 coding sequence is TGCGCCAGCAGCTTCGGGGAATACAATGAGCAGTTCTTC. Protein sequence: CASSFGEYNEQFF.

J is TRBJ2-5 and V is TRBV12-5, with D tentatively TRBD2 (5 bases). Germline lookup yields CDR1 LGHNT and CDR2 FRNRAP. V shed 0 bases and J shed 2 bases, with 16 bases lying between them. This CDR3 region has 17 residues. This chain's CDR3 is CASGLVRAGTGQETQYF. In nucleotides, the CDR3 is TGTGCTAGTGGTTTGGTAAGGGCCGGAACGGGGCAAGAGACCCAGTACTTC.

This chain joins TRBV5-1 and TRBJ2-7; the D gene is possibly TRBD2 (6 bases). In germline, CDR1 is SGHRS, CDR2 YFSETQ. This CDR3 contains 14 residues. The ends were cut back, 4 bases at V and 5 bases at J, with 16 bases in the middle. CDR3 loop: CASSIGTPRNEQYF. The CDR3 DNA reads TGCGCCAGCAGCATAGGGACTCCCAGGAACGAGCAGTACTTC.

The CDR3 loop is CASSIRSGFGQPQHF. For the CDR3, the DNA is TGTGCCAGTAGTATTCGGTCAGGGTTCGGTCAGCCCCAGCATTTT. The rearrangement uses TRBV19 and TRBJ1-5, with D perhaps matching TRBD1 (5 bases). The CDR3 has 15 amino acids. V was trimmed by 3 bases and J by 6 bases, leaving 15 bases between them. Germline V CDR1 and CDR2: LNHDA, SQIVND (reference sequence).

V and J are TRBV27 and TRBJ1-4; TRBD1 aligns across 9 bases. This CDR3 has 15 amino acids. Trimming removed 9 bases from V and 8 bases from J; junction bases left unmatched: 13. Germline V lookup: CDR1 MNHEY, CDR2 SMNVEV (reference sequence). In DNA form, the CDR3 reads TGTGCCAGTCGCATTACAGGGGGCGGTGAGGAAAAACTGTTTTTT. It yields the protein CASRITGGGEEKLFF.

The chain links TRBV19 to TRBJ2-7, with 9 nucleotides matching TRBD1. With 8 bases clipped from V and 4 bases from J, the junction kept 12 bases outside the gene matches. This CDR3 region has 15 residues. Germline loops: CDR1 LNHDA, CDR2 SQIVND (reference sequence). The CDR3 region is CASRPQGAGTYEQYF. CDR3 coding DNA: TGTGCCAGTCGACCACAGGGGGCCGGAACTTACGAGCAGTACTTC.

This rearrangement joins TRBV29-1 to TRBJ2-5; tentative D call: TRBD2 (7 bases). V was cut by 8 bases and J by 7 bases, with 20 bases left in between. The V gene's germline CDR1 is SQVTM and CDR2 ANQGSEA. The CDR3 is 13 residues long. The CDR3 DNA sequence: TGCAGCTCGAAACCCCAGGGAGGGGGGACCCAGTACTTC. This gives the protein CSSKPQGGGTQYF.

This clone was detected once. The chain has TRBV4-3 and TRBJ1-2; 11 bases align to TRBD1. The J segment lost 4 bases and the V segment lost 6 bases, leaving 19 bases of the junction unmatched. Germline values: CDR1 LGHNA, CDR2 YSLEER. The CDR3 spans 19 residues. CDR3 protein: CASSSSPGQGAPPAYGYTF. CDR3 in DNA: TGCGCCAGCAGTTCTTCTCCCGGACAGGGGGCACCACCCGCCTATGGCTACACCTTC.

V and J are TRBV7-6 and TRBJ1-1; TRBD1 is a possible D gene (6 bases). The V end was cut by 4 bases, the J end by 0 bases, with 12 bases between. The CDR3 extends over 15 amino acids. Germline V lookup: CDR1 SGHVS, CDR2 FNYEAQ. CDR3 nucleotides: TGTGCCAGCAGCTACTACAGGGATATGAACACTGAAGCTTTCTTT. Protein product: CASSYYRDMNTEAFF. Together with reference TRBV7-6 and TRBJ1-1, the CDR3 gives the full variable domain: GAGVSQSPRYKVTKRGQDVALRCDPISGHVSLYWYRQALGQGPEFLTYFNYEAQQDKSGLPNDRFSAERPEGSISTLTIQRTEQRDSAMYRCASSYYRDMNTEAFFGQGTRLTVV.

The gene calls are TRBV30 and TRBJ1-5, with 7 bases identical to TRBD1. The ends lost 1 base at V and 4 bases at J; junction bases unmatched: 4. The length of the CDR3 is 14 residues. The germline gives CDR1 GTSNPN, CDR2 SVGIG (reference sequence). CDR3: CAWSGTGGNQPQHF. The DNA of the CDR3 is TGTGCCTGGAGTGGGACAGGAGGTAATCAGCCCCAGCATTTT.

This chain joins TRBV28 and TRBJ1-5; D perhaps matches TRBD1 (6 bases). V was cut by 10 bases and J by 2 bases, with 21 bases left in between. Germline values: CDR1 MDHEN, CDR2 SYDVKM. The CDR3 has 16 amino acids. This CDR3 is CATRWRLQGGNQPQHF. DNA for the CDR3: TGTGCCACCAGATGGAGGCTACAGGGAGGCAATCAGCCCCAGCATTTT.

The chain recombines TRBV7-3 with TRBJ1-2; no firm D call. The CDR3 sequence is 13 residues long. V was cut by 3 bases and J by 0 bases, with 5 bases left in between. Germline V gives CDR1 SGHTA, CDR2 FQGTGA. The chain's CDR3 is CASSFNANYGYTF. CDR3 in DNA: TGTGCCAGCAGCTTCAATGCTAACTATGGCTACACCTTC.

V gene TRBV4-1 combines with J gene TRBJ1-2, with a tentative D call TRBD1 (5 bases). Trimming took off 1 base at V and 2 bases at J, with 11 bases between the two ends. CDR3 length: 15 residues. CDR1 and CDR2 from the germline V gene are MGHRA and YSYEKL. CDR3 sequence (DNA): TGCGCCAGCAGCCAAGTGGCGGGGGAGAACTATGGCTACACCTTC. Amino acid sequence: CASSQVAGENYGYTF.

Remarks on this clone: The sample contains more than one DNA sequence encoding this CDR3. The chain is built from TRBV18 and TRBJ1-1, with TRBD1 matching 8 bases. CDR3 length equals 14 residues. V was pared by 3 bases and J by 1 base, with 1 base of the junction left unmatched. Germline V gene lookup returns CDR1 KGHSH and CDR2 LQKENI. The CDR3 reads CASSPDRGNTEAFF. In DNA, the CDR3 is TGTGCCAGCTCACCCGACAGGGGGAACACTGAAGCTTTCTTT.

The rearrangement joins TRBV6-1 to TRBJ1-6, with TRBD1 matching over 7 bases. V shed 6 bases and J 10 bases; nucleotides not matched to a gene: 3. The germline V gene encodes CDR1 MNHNS and CDR2 SASEGT. The CDR3 covers 12 residues. This CDR3 is CASSDRVSPLHF. The CDR3, as DNA: TGTGCCAGCAGCGACAGGGTCTCACCCCTCCACTTT.

This sequence joins TRBV5-4 and TRBJ1-5; perhaps TRBD1 as D (6 bases). This CDR3 contains 16 residues. The germline V gene has CDR1 SGHNT and CDR2 YYREEE (reference sequence). Trimming removed 0 bases at V and 7 bases at J, with 17 bases between. The CDR3 region is CASSLGPTGLGQPQHF. The CDR3 DNA is TGTGCCAGCAGCTTGGGCCCGACAGGATTGGGGCAGCCCCAGCATTTT.

The chain uses TRBV28 and TRBJ1-1; no firm D call. Germline lookup yields CDR1 MDHEN and CDR2 SYDVKM. This CDR3 contains 12 residues. The V end lost 5 bases, the J end lost 5 bases, and 9 bases lay between the germline ends. This CDR3 reads CASSPLLTEAFF. CDR3 nucleotides: TGTGCCAGCAGTCCCCTTTTGACTGAAGCTTTCTTT. Full variable domain (rest looked up from reference TRBV28 and TRBJ1-1): DVKVTQSSRYLVKRTGEKVFLECVQDMDHENMFWYRQDPGLGLRLIYFSYDVKMKEKGDIPEGYSVSREKKERFSLILESASTNQTSMYLCASSPLLTEAFFGQGTRLTVV.

The CDR3 reads CASSLETGETQYF. In DNA form, the CDR3 reads TGTGCCAGCAGCTTGGAAACAGGAGAGACCCAGTACTTC. The J gene is TRBJ2-5, the V gene TRBV5-4, with D possibly matching TRBD1 (5 bases). Trimming removed 0 bases from V and 4 bases from J, with 7 bases in between. The CDR3 spans 13 residues. Germline assignment: CDR1 SGHNT and CDR2 YYREEE (reference sequence).

The chain uses TRBV5-6 and TRBJ1-2; 10 bases are a match to TRBD1. CDR1 is SGHDT and CDR2 is YYEEEE in the germline V gene. V lost 0 bases, J lost 0 bases, and 2 bases stayed unmatched. The CDR3 has 16 amino acids. The CDR3 sequence is CASSLGDRGPNYGYTF. CDR3 sequence (DNA): TGTGCCAGCAGCTTGGGGGACAGGGGCCCTAACTATGGCTACACCTTC.

V and J are TRBV7-9 and TRBJ1-1; a weak D match, TRBD1 (5 bases). Germline V lookup: CDR1 SEHNR, CDR2 FQNEAQ (reference sequence). V was clipped by 5 bases and J by 1 base, with 23 bases between them. The CDR3 spans 18 residues. The CDR3 loop reads CASSRLITLTGSNTEAFF. CDR3 bases: TGTGCCAGCAGCCGACTGATTACACTAACAGGATCGAACACTGAAGCTTTCTTT.

The genes are TRBV2 and TRBJ2-1; TRBD1 might be the D (5 bases). This CDR3 region has 12 residues. The V end was cut by 7 bases, the J end by 4 bases, with 8 bases between. The germline V gene has CDR1 SNHLY and CDR2 FYNNEI. CDR3 protein: CASMTAYNEQFF. CDR3 sequence (DNA): TGTGCCAGCATGACAGCGTACAATGAGCAGTTCTTC.

The chain joins TRBV19 to TRBJ1-2, with 8 bases that match TRBD1. The CDR3 sequence is 13 residues long. Germline V lookup: CDR1 LNHDA, CDR2 SQIVND (reference sequence). The ends lost 6 bases at V and 5 bases at J; junction bases unmatched: 5. CDR3 in amino acids: CASRDRVRYGYTF. CDR3 in DNA: TGTGCCAGTAGGGACAGGGTACGTTATGGCTACACCTTC.

This chain joins TRBV9 and TRBJ1-4, with no clear D. Germline V lookup: CDR1 SGDLS, CDR2 YYNGEE. Trimming left V 4 bases short and J 5 bases short, with 12 bases between. This CDR3 region has 14 residues. The CDR3 loop is CASSPESLNEKLFF. The CDR3 bases are TGTGCCAGCAGCCCTGAGAGCTTGAATGAAAAACTGTTTTTT.